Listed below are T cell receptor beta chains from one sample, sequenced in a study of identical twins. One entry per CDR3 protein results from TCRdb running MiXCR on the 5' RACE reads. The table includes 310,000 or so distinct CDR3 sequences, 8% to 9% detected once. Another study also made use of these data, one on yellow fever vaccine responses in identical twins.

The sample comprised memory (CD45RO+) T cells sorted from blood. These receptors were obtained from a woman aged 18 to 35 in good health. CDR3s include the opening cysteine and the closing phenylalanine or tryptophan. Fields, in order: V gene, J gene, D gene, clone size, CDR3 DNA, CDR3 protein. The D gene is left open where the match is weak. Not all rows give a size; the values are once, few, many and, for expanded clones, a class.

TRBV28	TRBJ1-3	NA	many	TGTGCCAGCAGTTTAAACAAAAACACCATATATTTT	CASSLNKNTIYF
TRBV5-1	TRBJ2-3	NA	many	TGCGCCAGCAGCCACGACAGGGATACGCAGTATTTT	CASSHDRDTQYF
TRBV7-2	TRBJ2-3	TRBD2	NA	TGTGCCAGCAGCTTCGGTCGCGGGACTAAAACAGATACGCAGTATTTT	CASSFGRGTKTDTQYF
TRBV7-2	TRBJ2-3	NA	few	TGTGCCAGCAGCTTAGCGGGTCGGGGGCACCCAGATACGCAGTATTTT	CASSLAGRGHPDTQYF
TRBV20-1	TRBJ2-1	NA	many	TGCAGTGCTCCCAGAGAATTAAGCTCCTACAATGAGCAGTTCTTC	CSAPRELSSYNEQFF
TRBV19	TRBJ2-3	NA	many	TGTGCCAGTAGTCTAAGCCCCACCACAGATACGCAGTATTTT	CASSLSPTTDTQYF
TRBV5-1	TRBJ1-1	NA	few	TGCGCCAGCAGCTTGGACTCAGGGTACACTGAAGCTTTCTTT	CASSLDSGYTEAFF
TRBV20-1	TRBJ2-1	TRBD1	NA	TGCAGTGTGCTGGGTGAGGGGGCCTATGAGCAGTTCTTC	CSVLGEGAYEQFF
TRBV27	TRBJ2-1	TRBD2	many	TGTGCCAGCAGTCCACGGACTAGCGGGTACAATGAGCAGTTCTTC	CASSPRTSGYNEQFF
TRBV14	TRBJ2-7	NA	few	TGTGCCAGCAGCCAAGTTGATGGCTACGAGCAGTACTTC	CASSQVDGYEQYF
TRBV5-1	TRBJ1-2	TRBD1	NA	TGCGCCAGCAGCGACCGGGACAGCTTTATTAACTATGGCTACACCTTC	CASSDRDSFINYGYTF
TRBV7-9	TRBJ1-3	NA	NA	TGTGCCAGCAGCCTGGTGGCCTCTGGAAACACCATATATTTT	CASSLVASGNTIYF
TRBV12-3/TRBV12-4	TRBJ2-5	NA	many	TGTGCCAGCAGTTTCGGGTACGTGGAGACCCAGTACTTC	CASSFGYVETQYF
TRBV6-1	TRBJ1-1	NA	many	TGTGCCAGCAGTGGGTCCGGGGCGAACACTGAAGCTTTCTTT	CASSGSGANTEAFF
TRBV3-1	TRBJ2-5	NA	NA	TGTGCCAGCAGCCTCTACTACGGTGTAGGTGAGACCCAGTACTTC	CASSLYYGVGETQYF
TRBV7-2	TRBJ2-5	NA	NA	TGTGCCAGCAGCTTAGATTGGGGGAAGACCCAGTACTTC	CASSLDWGKTQYF
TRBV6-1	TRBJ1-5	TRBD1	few	TGTGCCAGCAGGGGAAGGGACAGAGACAATCAGCCCCAGCATTTT	CASRGRDRDNQPQHF
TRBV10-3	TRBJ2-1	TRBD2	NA	TGTGCCGCGGGAGGAGCGGGAGGGCACAATGAGCAGTTCTTC	CAAGGAGGHNEQFF
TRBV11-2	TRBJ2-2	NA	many	TGTGCCAGCAGCTTAGATTTCGCCGGGGAGCTGTTTTTT	CASSLDFAGELFF
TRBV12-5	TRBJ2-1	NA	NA	TGTGCTAGTTTAAAGTGGAGCGCAAGGGATGAGCAGTTCTTC	CASLKWSARDEQFF
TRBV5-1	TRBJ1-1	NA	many	TGCGCCAGCAGGAGGGACCGGAACACTGAAGCTTTCTTT	CASRRDRNTEAFF
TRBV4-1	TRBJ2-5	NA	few	TGCGCCAGCAGCCAAGTCCGAGGTGGGAGTGGGGTTGAGACCCAGTACTTC	CASSQVRGGSGVETQYF
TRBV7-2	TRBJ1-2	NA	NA	TGTGCCAGCAGCCCCAGCGTGGCCTATGGCTACACCTTC	CASSPSVAYGYTF
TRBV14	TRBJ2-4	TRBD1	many	TGTGCCAGCAGCCCGGGACAGATTAGGATTCAGTACTTC	CASSPGQIRIQYF
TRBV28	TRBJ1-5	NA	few	TGTGCCAGCAGCGTAGGACGGTTTAATCAGCCCCAGCATTTT	CASSVGRFNQPQHF
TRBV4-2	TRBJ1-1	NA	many	TGTGCCAGCAGCCAAACGTGGGATAACTCTGAAGCTTTCTTT	CASSQTWDNSEAFF
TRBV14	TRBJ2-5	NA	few	TGTGCCAGCAGCCCCCTGGAGGAGAAGGTGTTGGGGGAACAAGAGACCCAGTACTTC	CASSPLEEKVLGEQETQYF
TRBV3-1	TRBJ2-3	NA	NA	TGTGCCAGCAGCCAAGAAGTGGGCAGCACAGATACGCAGTATTTT	CASSQEVGSTDTQYF
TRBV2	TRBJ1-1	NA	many	TGTGCCAGCAGGGTTCGAGCTGAAGCTTTCTTT	CASRVRAEAFF
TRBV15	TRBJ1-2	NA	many	TGTGCCACCAGCAGAGCTTCTGGCCAGTTAGGCTATGGCTACACCTTC	CATSRASGQLGYGYTF
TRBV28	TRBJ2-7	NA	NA	TGTGCCAGCAGAACTGTCGGGTCGGGGGAACAGTACTTC	CASRTVGSGEQYF
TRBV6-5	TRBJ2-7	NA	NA	TGTGCCAGCAGTTACTCGGTCATGGGGGGCGTTCGCTACGAGCAGTACTTC	CASSYSVMGGVRYEQYF
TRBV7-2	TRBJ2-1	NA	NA	TGTGCCAGCAGCTTATGGGCCCCTTTGGGGGAGCAGTTCTTC	CASSLWAPLGEQFF
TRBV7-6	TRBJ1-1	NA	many	TGTGCCAGCTTGGCACGGGCAACGAACACTGAAGCTTTCTTT	CASLARATNTEAFF
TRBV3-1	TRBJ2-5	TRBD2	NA	TGTGCCAGCAGCCCACTGACTAGCGGGGCCCAAAGGCAGTACTTC	CASSPLTSGAQRQYF
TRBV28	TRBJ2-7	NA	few	TGTGCCAGCAGTTCCTCGGACACGGCTCTCTCCTACGAGCAGTACTTC	CASSSSDTALSYEQYF
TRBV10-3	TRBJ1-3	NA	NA	TGTGCCTCCGGGGGGGGATTGAGCTCTGGAAACACCATATATTTT	CASGGGLSSGNTIYF
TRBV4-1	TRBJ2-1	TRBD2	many	TGCGCCAGCAGCCAAGTGGCTAGCGGGGGCAATGAGCAGTTCTTC	CASSQVASGGNEQFF
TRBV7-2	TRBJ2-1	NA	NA	TGTGCCAGCAGCTTAGCGCCGGGGAAAGACAACAATGAGCAGTTCTTC	CASSLAPGKDNNEQFF
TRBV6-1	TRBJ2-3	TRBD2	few	TGTGCCAGCAGTGAAGACCCAGCGGGGGAAGCAGATACGCAGTATTTT	CASSEDPAGEADTQYF
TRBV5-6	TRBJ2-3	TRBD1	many	TGTGCCAGCAGCTCTGGGTATACAGGGGGCGGGTCAGAAGATACGCAGTATTTT	CASSSGYTGGGSEDTQYF
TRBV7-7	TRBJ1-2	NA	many	TGTGCCAGCAGCTCCTACAGGGTTGGCTATGGCTACACCTTC	CASSSYRVGYGYTF
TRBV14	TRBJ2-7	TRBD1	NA	TGTGCCAGCAGCCGAGACAGGGACTACGAGCAGTACTTC	CASSRDRDYEQYF
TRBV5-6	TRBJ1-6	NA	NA	TGTGCCAGCAGCTTACTGCGGGTTGACAATTCACCCCTCCACTTT	CASSLLRVDNSPLHF
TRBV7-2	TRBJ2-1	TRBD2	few	TGTGCCAGCTCCCGGACTAGCGGCTACAATGAGCAGTTCTTC	CASSRTSGYNEQFF
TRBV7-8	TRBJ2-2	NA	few	TGTGCCAGCAGACCCGGAACAGGACGCACCGGGGAGCTGTTTTTT	CASRPGTGRTGELFF
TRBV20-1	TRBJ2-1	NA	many	TGCAGTTCCCCCCGGGACACAGTCCACAATGAGCAGTTCTTC	CSSPRDTVHNEQFF
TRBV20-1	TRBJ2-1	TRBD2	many	TGCAGTGCTAGAGATCAGGGGACTAGCGGGGCAAGCTCCTACAATGAGCAGTTCTTC	CSARDQGTSGASSYNEQFF